A single sample is the source of the 8 T cell receptor beta chains below, sequenced in a study of Graves' ophthalmopathy and Graves' hyperthyroidism. RNA transcripts provided the template for amplifying TCR beta CDR3 regions. RT-PCR in the first round used HTBI primers; a second-round multiplex PCR followed. TCRdb recomputed calls from the multiplex PCR reads with MiXCR, one row per CDR3 protein. The profile shows 200,000 to 250,000 distinct CDR3 sequences, 45% of them singletons. The sequencing input was peripheral blood. The receptors shown here come from an adult man with Graves' ophthalmopathy.

This clonotype has more than one count but fewer than ten. This chain uses TRBV25-1 with TRBJ1-1; 7 nucleotides match TRBD1. Germline CDR1 and CDR2: MGHDK and SYGVNS. The length of the CDR3 is 15 residues. Trimming cost V 6 bases and J 1 base; bases outside gene matches: 8. CDR3: CASSQDRNQNTEAFF. CDR3 bases: TGTGCCAGCAGCCAGGACAGGAACCAGAACACTGAAGCTTTCTTT.

V is TRBV15 and J is TRBJ2-7; D uncertain. The V and J ends lost 3 bases and 5 bases respectively, with 8 bases between them. This CDR3 is 12 amino acids long. Germline V lookup: CDR1 LNHNV, CDR2 YYDKDF (reference sequence). CDR3 sequence reads: CATSRKPDEQYF. CDR3 in DNA: TGTGCCACCAGCAGGAAGCCAGACGAGCAGTACTTC.

This rearrangement joins TRBV4-1 to TRBJ2-7, with 9 bases fitting TRBD1. Germline lookup yields CDR1 MGHRA and CDR2 YSYEKL. V lost 5 bases to trimming and J lost 11 bases; unmatched junction nucleotides: 4. The CDR3 length is 11 residues. The chain's CDR3 is CASSNRDREYF. The CDR3 nucleotides are TGCGCCAGCAGCAACCGGGACAGGGAGTACTTC.

This clonotype has more than one count but fewer than ten. J is TRBJ2-5 and V is TRBV5-4, with 9 bases aligning to TRBD2. This CDR3 is built from 15 residues. Germline CDR1 SGHNT, CDR2 YYREEE (reference sequence). V lost 3 bases and J lost 4; bases outside the gene matches: 7. The CDR3 protein is CASSSPGLARETQYF. The CDR3 nucleotides are TGTGCCAGCAGCTCGCCGGGACTAGCCAGAGAGACCCAGTACTTC.

This clonotype was seen only a few times. The chain recombines TRBV27 with TRBJ1-2, with D unresolved. The germline V and J ends were trimmed by 2 bases and 5 bases, with 9 bases remaining between them. Germline V gene sequence: CDR1 MNHEY, CDR2 SMNVEV (reference sequence). The CDR3 is 13 residues long. In DNA, the CDR3 is TGTGCCAGCAGTTTACGGGGAAGGTATGGCTACACCTTC. Amino acid sequence: CASSLRGRYGYTF.

The V call is TRBV2, the J call TRBJ2-7; D may be TRBD2 (5 bases). Trimming took 4 bases from V and 2 from J, leaving 12 bases between them. Looked up from germline, CDR1 is SNHLY and CDR2 is FYNNEI. The CDR3 is made up of 14 amino acids. The CDR3 protein is CASSGGGYTYEQYF. CDR3 sequence (DNA): TGTGCCAGCAGTGGAGGCGGGTATACCTACGAGCAGTACTTC.

The V and J genes are TRBV9 and TRBJ2-2, with D uncertain. This CDR3 is 13 amino acids long. The germline gives CDR1 SGDLS, CDR2 YYNGEE. V lost 3 bases and J lost 2, with 5 bases in between. CDR3 residues: CASSEGNTGELFF. The CDR3 DNA sequence: TGTGCCAGCAGCGAGGGTAACACCGGGGAGCTGTTTTTT.

The gene calls are TRBV7-9 and TRBJ1-1, with D possibly TRBD1 on 5 matching bases. The CDR3 is made up of 15 amino acids. CDR1 and CDR2 (germline): SEHNR, FQNEAQ (reference sequence). The V end was cut by 3 bases, the J end by 1 base, with 12 bases between. CDR3 residues: CASSLAYGGNTEAFF. The CDR3 nucleotides are TGTGCCAGCAGCTTGGCTTACGGGGGGAACACTGAAGCTTTCTTT.